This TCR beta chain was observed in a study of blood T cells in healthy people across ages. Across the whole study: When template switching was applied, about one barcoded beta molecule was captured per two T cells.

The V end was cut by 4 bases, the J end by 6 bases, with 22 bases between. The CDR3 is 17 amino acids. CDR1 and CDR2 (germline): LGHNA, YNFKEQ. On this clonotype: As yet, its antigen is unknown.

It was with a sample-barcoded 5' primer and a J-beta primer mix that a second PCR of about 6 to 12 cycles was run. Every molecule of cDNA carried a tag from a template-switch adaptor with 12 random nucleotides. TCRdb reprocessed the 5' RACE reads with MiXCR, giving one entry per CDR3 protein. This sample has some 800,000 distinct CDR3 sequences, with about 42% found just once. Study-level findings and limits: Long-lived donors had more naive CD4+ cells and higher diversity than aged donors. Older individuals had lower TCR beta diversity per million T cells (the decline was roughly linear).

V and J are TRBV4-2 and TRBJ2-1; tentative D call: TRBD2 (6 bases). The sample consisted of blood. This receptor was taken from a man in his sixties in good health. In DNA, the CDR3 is TGTGCCAGCAGCCTTCAGCCCGGGACTGTGCGGGGCAATGAGCAGTTCTTC. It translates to CASSLQPGTVRGNEQFF.